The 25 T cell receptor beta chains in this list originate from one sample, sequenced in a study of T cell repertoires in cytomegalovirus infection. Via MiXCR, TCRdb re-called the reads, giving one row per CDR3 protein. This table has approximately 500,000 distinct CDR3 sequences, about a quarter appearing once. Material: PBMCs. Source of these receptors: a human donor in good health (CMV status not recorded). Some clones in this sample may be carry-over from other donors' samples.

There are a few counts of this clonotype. CDR3 nucleotide sequence: TGTGCCAGCAGCCAAGGTTGGCCGCTCTACGAGCAGTACGTC. Residues: CASSQGWPLYEQYV. J is TRBJ2-7 and V is TRBV6-2 or TRBV6-3; D gene ambiguous. This CDR3 is 14 amino acids long. Between the trimmed V and J ends, which lost 6 bases and 3 bases, there was a span of 15 bases. Germline V CDR1 and CDR2: MNHEY, SVGEGT.

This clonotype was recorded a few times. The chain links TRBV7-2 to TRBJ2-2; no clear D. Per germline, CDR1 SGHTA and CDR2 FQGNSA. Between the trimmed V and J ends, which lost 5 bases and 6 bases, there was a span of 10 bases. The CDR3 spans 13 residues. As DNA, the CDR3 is TGTGCCAGCAGCAAACTCCTGGCCGGGGAGCTGTTTTTT. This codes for CASSKLLAGELFF.

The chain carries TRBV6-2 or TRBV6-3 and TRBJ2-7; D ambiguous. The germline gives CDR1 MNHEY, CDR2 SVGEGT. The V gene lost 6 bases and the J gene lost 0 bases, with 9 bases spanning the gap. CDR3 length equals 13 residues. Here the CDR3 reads CASRGENSYEQYV. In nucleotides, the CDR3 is TGTGCCAGCAGAGGAGAAAACTCCTACGAGCAGTACGTC.

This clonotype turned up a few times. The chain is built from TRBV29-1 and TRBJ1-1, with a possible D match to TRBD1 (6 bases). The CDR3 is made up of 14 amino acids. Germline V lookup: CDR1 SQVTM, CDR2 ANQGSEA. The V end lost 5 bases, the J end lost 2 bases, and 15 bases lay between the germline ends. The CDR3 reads CSVLKGGSNTEAFF. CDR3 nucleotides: TGCAGCGTTCTGAAGGGGGGCTCTAACACTGAAGCTTTCTTT.

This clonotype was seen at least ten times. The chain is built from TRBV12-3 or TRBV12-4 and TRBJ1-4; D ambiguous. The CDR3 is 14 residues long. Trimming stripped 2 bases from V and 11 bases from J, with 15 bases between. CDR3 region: CASSLRQDGGKLFF. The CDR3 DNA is TGTGCCAGCAGTTTACGTCAGGACGGTGGGAAACTGTTTTTT.

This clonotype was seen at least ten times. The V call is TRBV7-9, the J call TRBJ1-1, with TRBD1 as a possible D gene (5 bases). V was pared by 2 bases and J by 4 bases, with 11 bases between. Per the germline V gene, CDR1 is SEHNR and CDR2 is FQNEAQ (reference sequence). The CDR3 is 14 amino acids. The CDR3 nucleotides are TGTGCCAGCAGCTTATTGGTGGGGGGCACTGAAGCTTTCTTT. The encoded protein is CASSLLVGGTEAFF.

The DNA for the CDR3 is TGTGCCAGCAGCTTTAGTGGCACAGTAGATAATTCACCCCTCCACTTT. This codes for CASSFSGTVDNSPLHF. V usage is TRBV7-2 and J usage is TRBJ1-6; no reliable D call. V dropped 3 bases and J dropped 5 bases, with 14 bases sitting between them. Germline loops: CDR1 SGHTA, CDR2 FQGNSA. This CDR3 contains 16 residues. The variable domain in full, completed from reference TRBV7-2 and TRBJ1-6, reads GAGVSQSPSNKVTEKGKDVELRCDPISGHTALYWYRQSLGQGLEFLIYFQGNSAPDKSGLPSDRFSAERTGGSVSTLTIQRTQQEDSAVYLCASSFSGTVDNSPLHFGNGTRLTVT.

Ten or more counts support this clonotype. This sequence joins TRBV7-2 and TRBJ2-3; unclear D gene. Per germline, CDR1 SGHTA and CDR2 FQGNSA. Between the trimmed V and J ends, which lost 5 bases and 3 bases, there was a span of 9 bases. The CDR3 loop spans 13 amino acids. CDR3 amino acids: CASSRKNTDTQYF. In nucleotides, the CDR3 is TGTGCCAGCAGCCGAAAAAATACAGATACGCAGTATTTT.

The DNA of the CDR3 is TGTGCCAGCAGCAGCCAAACGGGCGACCAAGAGACCCAGTACTTC. Protein product: CASSSQTGDQETQYF. The rearrangement joins TRBV5-6 to TRBJ2-5; unclear D gene. The CDR3 has 15 residues. Trimming removed 4 bases at V and 0 bases at J, with 13 bases between. CDR1 and CDR2 (germline): SGHDT, YYEEEE.

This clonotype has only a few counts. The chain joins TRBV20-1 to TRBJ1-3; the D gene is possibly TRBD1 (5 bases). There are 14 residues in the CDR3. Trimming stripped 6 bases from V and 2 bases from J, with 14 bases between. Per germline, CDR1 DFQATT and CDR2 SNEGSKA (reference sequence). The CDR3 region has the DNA TGCAGTGCGGGACCGCGGGGGGCTGGAAACACCATATATTTT. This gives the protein CSAGPRGAGNTIYF.

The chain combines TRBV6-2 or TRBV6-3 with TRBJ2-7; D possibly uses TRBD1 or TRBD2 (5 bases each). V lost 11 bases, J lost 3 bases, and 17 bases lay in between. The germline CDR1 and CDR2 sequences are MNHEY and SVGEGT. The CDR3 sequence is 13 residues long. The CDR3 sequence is CASKEGRYYEQYV. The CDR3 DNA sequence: TGTGCCTCCAAAGAGGGGAGATACTACGAGCAGTACGTC.

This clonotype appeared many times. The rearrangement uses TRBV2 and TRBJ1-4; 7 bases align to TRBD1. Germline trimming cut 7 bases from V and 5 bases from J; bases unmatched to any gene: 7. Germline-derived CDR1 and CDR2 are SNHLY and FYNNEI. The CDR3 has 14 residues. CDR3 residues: CASTRQGRNEKLFF. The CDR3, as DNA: TGTGCCAGCACCCGACAGGGAAGAAATGAAAAACTGTTTTTT.

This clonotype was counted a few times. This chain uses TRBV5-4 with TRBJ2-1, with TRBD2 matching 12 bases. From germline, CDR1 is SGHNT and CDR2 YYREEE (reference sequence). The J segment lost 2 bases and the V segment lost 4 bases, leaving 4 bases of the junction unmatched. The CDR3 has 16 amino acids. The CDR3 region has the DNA TGTGCCAGCAGCCTTACTAGCGGGAGGCCCTACAATGAGCAGTTCTTC. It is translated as CASSLTSGRPYNEQFF.

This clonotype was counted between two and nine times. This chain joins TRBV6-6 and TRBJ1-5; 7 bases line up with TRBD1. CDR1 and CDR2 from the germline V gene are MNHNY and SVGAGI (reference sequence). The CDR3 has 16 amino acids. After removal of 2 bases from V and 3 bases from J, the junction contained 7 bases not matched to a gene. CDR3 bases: TGTGCCAGCAGTTACCCGACAGGGCAAGACAATCAGCCCCAGCATTTT. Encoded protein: CASSYPTGQDNQPQHF.

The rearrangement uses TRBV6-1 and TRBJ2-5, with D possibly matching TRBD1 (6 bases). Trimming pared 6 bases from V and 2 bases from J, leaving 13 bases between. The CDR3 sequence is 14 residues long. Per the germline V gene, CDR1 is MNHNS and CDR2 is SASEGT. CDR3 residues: CASRPGTPQETQYF. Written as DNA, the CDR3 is TGTGCCAGCAGACCCGGGACACCGCAAGAGACCCAGTACTTC.

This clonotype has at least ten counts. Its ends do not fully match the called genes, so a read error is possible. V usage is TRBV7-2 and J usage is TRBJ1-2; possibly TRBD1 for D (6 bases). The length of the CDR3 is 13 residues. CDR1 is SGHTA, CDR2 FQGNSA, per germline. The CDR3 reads CASSPDRNYGYTF. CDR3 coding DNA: TGCGCCAGCAGCCCCGACAGGAACTATGGCTACACCTTC.

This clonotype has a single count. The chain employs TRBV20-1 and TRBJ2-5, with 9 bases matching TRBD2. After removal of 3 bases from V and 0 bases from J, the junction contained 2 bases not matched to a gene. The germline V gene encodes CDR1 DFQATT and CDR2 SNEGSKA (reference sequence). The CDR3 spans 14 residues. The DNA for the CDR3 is TGCAGTGCTAGCCCTAGCGGGAACCAAGAGACCCAGTACTTC. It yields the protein CSASPSGNQETQYF.

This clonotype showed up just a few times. Here the CDR3 DNA reads TGTGCCAGCAGTCCTGCCCAGGGGGTCGGAAACAATCAGCCCCAGCATTTT. It specifies CASSPAQGVGNNQPQHF. V usage is TRBV28 and J usage is TRBJ1-5; 7 bases are a match to TRBD1. Germline CDR1 MDHEN, CDR2 SYDVKM. CDR3 length equals 17 residues. V gave up 5 bases and J gave up 3 bases; unmatched junction bases: 13.

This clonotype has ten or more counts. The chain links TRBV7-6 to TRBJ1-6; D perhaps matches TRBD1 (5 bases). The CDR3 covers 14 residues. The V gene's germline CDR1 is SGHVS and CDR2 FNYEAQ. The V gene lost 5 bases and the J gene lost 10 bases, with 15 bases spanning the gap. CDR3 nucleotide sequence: TGTGCCAGCAGCCGTTCGACAGTACTGTCACCCCTCCACTTT. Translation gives CASSRSTVLSPLHF. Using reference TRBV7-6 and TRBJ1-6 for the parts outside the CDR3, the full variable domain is GAGVSQSPRYKVTKRGQDVALRCDPISGHVSLYWYRQALGQGPEFLTYFNYEAQQDKSGLPNDRFSAERPEGSISTLTIQRTEQRDSAMYRCASSRSTVLSPLHFGNGTRLTVT.

CDR3 sequence (DNA): TGTGCCAGCAGCTTACTCTCCGGTCCGCGACACCTCAACTATGGCTACACCTTC. It encodes CASSLLSGPRHLNYGYTF. The J gene is TRBJ1-2, the V gene TRBV7-9; no firm D call. The germline CDR1 and CDR2 sequences are SEHNR and FQNEAQ (reference sequence). The V and J ends lost 2 bases and 2 bases respectively, with 21 bases between them. The CDR3 loop spans 18 amino acids.

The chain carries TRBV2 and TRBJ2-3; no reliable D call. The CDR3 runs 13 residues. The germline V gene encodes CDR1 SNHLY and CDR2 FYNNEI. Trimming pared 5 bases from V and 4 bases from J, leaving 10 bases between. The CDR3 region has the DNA TGTGCCAGCAGTCCGAGCTACGCAGATACGCAGTATTTT. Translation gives CASSPSYADTQYF.

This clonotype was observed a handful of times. CDR3: CASSDPGGNTIYF. The CDR3 DNA reads as TGTGCCAGCAGCGATCCCGGCGGAAACACCATATATTTT. The chain recombines TRBV11-1 with TRBJ1-3; D gene ambiguous. CDR3 size: 13 residues. Trimming pared 5 bases from V and 4 bases from J, leaving 9 bases between. Germline assignment: CDR1 SGHAT and CDR2 FQDESV (reference sequence).

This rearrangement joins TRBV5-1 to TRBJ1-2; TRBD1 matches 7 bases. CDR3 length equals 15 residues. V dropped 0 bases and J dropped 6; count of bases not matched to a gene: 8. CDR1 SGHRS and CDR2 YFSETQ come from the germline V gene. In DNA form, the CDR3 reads TGCGCCAGCAGCTTGGTTTTGGCAGGGGGTCATGGCTACACCTTC. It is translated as CASSLVLAGGHGYTF.

The CDR3 nucleotides read TGTGCCAGCAGCCATGGGTCCCCTGGAAACACCATATATTTT. It translates to CASSHGSPGNTIYF. J is TRBJ1-3 and V is TRBV6-6; D is uncertain. The germline V and J ends were trimmed by 6 bases and 2 bases, with 11 bases remaining between them. Germline-derived CDR1 and CDR2 are MNHNY and SVGAGI (reference sequence). This CDR3 is 14 amino acids long.

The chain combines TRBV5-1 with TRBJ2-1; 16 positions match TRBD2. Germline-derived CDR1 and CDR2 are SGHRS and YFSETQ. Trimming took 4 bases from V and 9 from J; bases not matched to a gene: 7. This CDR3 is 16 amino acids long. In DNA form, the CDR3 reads TGCGCCAGCAGCCCGGGACTAGCGGGAGGGCCGGGTGAGCAGTTCTTC. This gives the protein CASSPGLAGGPGEQFF.